These 27 T cell receptor beta chains were sequenced from one sample in a study of cytomegalovirus exposure and HLA in healthy donors. The PCR was carried out with 60 Vbeta primers and 13 Jbeta primers. TCRdb's table, derived via immunoSEQ multiplex PCR, lists solely in-frame clones and lacks some. The sample consists of roughly 60,000 clones, 83% of them appearing once. Sequenced input: PBMCs. These receptors came from a man between 25 and 39 years old in good health and CMV-seronegative.

The chain employs TRBV6-1 and TRBJ2-7; weak D call: TRBD2 (5 bases). CDR3 length: 13 amino acids. With 7 bases removed from V and 1 base from J, the gap between germline ends came to 11 bases. Germline V gene lookup returns CDR1 MNHNS and CDR2 SASEGT. In DNA form, the CDR3 reads TGTGCCAGCAATAACGGGAATTCCTACGAGCAGTACTTC. Translated: CASNNGNSYEQYF.

The V call is TRBV7-8, the J call TRBJ1-2; 8 positions agree with TRBD1. The ends lost 4 bases at V and 2 bases at J; junction bases unmatched: 9. CDR1 is SGHVS, CDR2 FQNEAQ, per germline. This CDR3 is 16 amino acids long. As DNA, the CDR3 is TGTGCCAGCAGCTCCTCTTGGACAGGGAAGAACTATGGCTACACCTTC. Its translation is CASSSSWTGKNYGYTF.

V gene TRBV7-8 combines with J gene TRBJ2-1; 7 nucleotides agree with TRBD1. Trimming cost V 5 bases and J 3 bases; bases outside gene matches: 7. The CDR3 consists of 15 residues. From germline, CDR1 is SGHVS and CDR2 FQNEAQ. CDR3 sequence reads: CASSLGQGDYNEQFF. The CDR3 DNA sequence: TGTGCCAGCAGCCTGGGGCAGGGGGACTACAATGAGCAGTTCTTC.

The chain couples TRBV19 to TRBJ1-1, with 7 bases that match TRBD1. V was pared by 10 bases and J by 10 bases, with 21 bases of the junction left unmatched. The CDR3 covers 15 residues. Germline CDR1 reads LNHDA; CDR2 reads SQIVND (reference sequence). CDR3 sequence: CATSSQGGADRGAFF. The CDR3, as DNA: TGTGCCACCTCCAGTCAGGGGGGCGCAGATCGAGGAGCTTTCTTT.

This rearrangement joins TRBV4-3 to TRBJ2-5; no definite D call. Matching the DNA end better, TRBJ2-7 makes the J call doubtful. In germline, CDR1 is LGHNA, CDR2 YSLEER. The CDR3 totals 16 residues. The CDR3 reads CASSQDPAAGSYEQYF. CDR3 nucleotide sequence: TGCGCCAGCAGCCAAGACCCCGCCGCCGGGTCCTACGAGCAGTACTTC.

The V gene is TRBV27, the J gene TRBJ2-1; perhaps TRBD2 as D (5 bases). This CDR3 is built from 16 residues. Germline loops: CDR1 MNHEY, CDR2 SMNVEV (reference sequence). The V and J ends lost 4 bases and 0 bases respectively, with 13 bases between them. The CDR3 loop reads CASSSPADSSYNEQFF. The DNA for the CDR3 is TGTGCCAGCAGTTCACCAGCGGATAGCTCCTACAATGAGCAGTTCTTC.

V gene TRBV14 combines with J gene TRBJ2-1; TRBD1 aligns across 8 bases. Germline V gene sequence: CDR1 SGHDN, CDR2 FVKESK. Trimming at V came to 4 bases and at J to 7 bases, leaving 9 bases not matched to a gene. The CDR3 is made up of 15 amino acids. CDR3 in amino acids: CASSPGQGALNEQFF. The CDR3 DNA is TGTGCCAGCAGCCCCGGGCAGGGGGCATTGAATGAGCAGTTCTTC.

The chain carries TRBV4-2 and TRBJ1-2, with 9 bases aligning to TRBD1. This CDR3 has 13 residues. After removal of 4 bases from V and 3 bases from J, the junction contained 0 bases not matched to a gene. Looked up from germline, CDR1 is LGHNA and CDR2 is YNFKEQ. The DNA for the CDR3 is TGTGCCAGCAGCCGGGACAGGGACTATGGCTACACCTTC. It codes for CASSRDRDYGYTF.

This chain uses TRBV5-1 with TRBJ1-3, with 12 positions matching TRBD1. The CDR3 has 18 residues. Germline V gene lookup returns CDR1 SGHRS and CDR2 YFSETQ. The junction had 8 bases not matched to a gene; V was cut back by 4 bases and J by 0 bases. CDR3 loop: CASSEGQGATFSGNTIYF. The CDR3 DNA follows: TGCGCCAGCAGCGAGGGACAGGGGGCCACTTTCTCTGGAAACACCATATATTTT.

The V gene is TRBV25-1, the J gene TRBJ1-2; the match to TRBD1 covers 8 bases. CDR3 length: 14 residues. Germline V gene lookup returns CDR1 MGHDK and CDR2 SYGVNS. Germline trimming cut 3 bases from V and 1 base from J; bases unmatched to any gene: 1. The CDR3 region has the DNA TGTGCCAGCAGTGAGGACAGGGATAACTATGGCTACACCTTC. It yields the protein CASSEDRDNYGYTF.

The gene calls are TRBV7-4 and TRBJ2-5; TRBD2 matches 13 bases. The ends lost 4 bases at V and 9 bases at J; junction bases unmatched: 11. This CDR3 is 16 amino acids long. Germline V lookup: CDR1 SGHVT, CDR2 SQSDAQ. The CDR3 sequence is CASSSGGLAGYLAQYF. The CDR3 nucleotides are TGTGCCAGCAGCTCCGGGGGACTAGCGGGGTACTTGGCCCAGTACTTC.

The chain combines TRBV5-4 with TRBJ1-2; tentative D call: TRBD1 (6 bases). Germline-derived CDR1 and CDR2 are SGHNT and YYREEE (reference sequence). Trimming removed 0 bases at V and 8 bases at J, with 11 bases between. The CDR3 spans 13 residues. The CDR3 sequence is CASSLGPGDGYTF. CDR3 nucleotides: TGTGCCAGCAGCTTGGGACCAGGGGACGGCTACACCTTC.

The chain combines TRBV5-1 with TRBJ2-7, with 8 bases lining up with TRBD1. Germline V gives CDR1 SGHRS, CDR2 YFSETQ. V shed 0 bases, J shed 12 bases, and the junction held 5 bases outside the gene matches. The CDR3 length is 12 residues. The DNA for the CDR3 is TGCGCCAGCAGCTTGGCGGACAGGGAACTGTACTTC. Its protein is CASSLADRELYF. The variable domain in full, completed from reference TRBV5-1 and TRBJ2-7, reads KAGVTQTPRYLIKTRGQQVTLSCSPISGHRSVSWYQQTPGQGLQFLFEYFSETQRNKGNFPGRFSGRQFSNSRSEMNVSTLELGDSALYLCASSLADRELYFGPGTRLTVT.

This rearrangement joins TRBV7-8 to TRBJ1-2, with D possibly TRBD1 on 6 matching bases. V shed 3 bases and J shed 4 bases, with 12 bases lying between them. The CDR3 covers 14 residues. Germline CDR1 and CDR2: SGHVS and FQNEAQ. The CDR3 region is CASSLAGVSYGYTF. In DNA, the CDR3 is TGTGCCAGCAGCTTGGCAGGGGTGAGCTATGGCTACACCTTC. Based on the CDR3 plus reference TRBV7-8 and TRBJ1-2, the full variable domain is GAGVSQSPRYKVAKRGQDVALRCDPISGHVSLFWYQQALGQGPEFLTYFQNEAQLDKSGLPSDRFFAERPEGSVSTLKIQRTQQEDSAVYLCASSLAGVSYGYTFGSGTRLTVV.

The genes are TRBV2 and TRBJ2-7; TRBD2 aligns across 13 bases. CDR1 and CDR2 from the germline V gene are SNHLY and FYNNEI. The V and J ends lost 8 bases and 3 bases, in that order; junction bases with no gene match: 13. The length of the CDR3 is 17 residues. The CDR3 DNA reads TGTGCCAGCCGGATTGGAACTAGCGGGAGGGCAAGCTACGAGCAGTACTTC. Translating gives CASRIGTSGRASYEQYF.

This chain uses TRBV15 with TRBJ2-1, with 8 bases matching TRBD2. V trimming: 0 bases; J trimming: 10 bases; junction bases outside the gene matches: 8. The germline V gene has CDR1 LNHNV and CDR2 YYDKDF (reference sequence). The CDR3 is 15 amino acids. CDR3 sequence reads: CATSRDRREGQEQFF. DNA for the CDR3: TGTGCCACCAGCAGAGATCGACGGGAGGGCCAAGAGCAGTTCTTC. Using reference TRBV15 and TRBJ2-1 for the parts outside the CDR3, the full variable domain is DAMVIQNPRYQVTQFGKPVTLSCSQTLNHNVMYWYQQKSSQAPKLLFHYYDKDFNNEADTPDNFQSRRPNTSFCFLDIRSPGLGDTAMYLCATSRDRREGQEQFFGPGTRLTVL.

The J gene is TRBJ1-5, the V gene TRBV7-8; D perhaps matches TRBD1 (6 bases). The CDR3 totals 15 residues. Germline V CDR1 and CDR2: SGHVS, FQNEAQ. The V gene lost 3 bases and the J gene lost 7 bases, with 16 bases spanning the gap. The CDR3 reads CASSFLEGGGQPQHF. The CDR3 bases are TGTGCCAGCAGCTTCCTTGAGGGGGGAGGGCAGCCCCAGCATTTT.

The gene calls are TRBV6-6 and TRBJ1-5; a weak D match, TRBD1 (6 bases). Germline V gene sequence: CDR1 MNHNY, CDR2 SVGAGI (reference sequence). CDR3 length equals 13 residues. V was clipped by 5 bases and J by 5 bases, with 10 bases between them. The CDR3 DNA reads as TGTGCCAGCAGTAATGGACAGTATCAGCCCCAGCATTTT. Protein: CASSNGQYQPQHF.

This sequence joins TRBV9 and TRBJ1-6; 9 positions match TRBD1. The CDR3 totals 18 residues. CDR1 SGDLS and CDR2 YYNGEE come from the germline V gene. The V gene end was trimmed by 4 bases and the J gene end by 0 bases; junction bases not matched to a gene: 8. Written as DNA, the CDR3 is TGTGCCAGCAGCCCCGTGGGGACAGGGAGCTCCTATAATTCACCCCTCCACTTT. Amino acids: CASSPVGTGSSYNSPLHF.

This clone showed up just once. V is TRBV19 and J is TRBJ1-1; D is possibly TRBD1 (6 bases). Germline lookup yields CDR1 LNHDA and CDR2 SQIVND (reference sequence). V lost 6 bases and J lost 4, with 15 bases in between. The CDR3 extends over 14 amino acids. Written as DNA, the CDR3 is TGTGCCAGTAGCCGGGGGGCGCGGGGCACTGAAGCTTTCTTT. Its translation: CASSRGARGTEAFF.

This clone showed up just once. The chain combines TRBV5-4 with TRBJ1-2; maybe TRBD1 (6 bases). CDR3 size: 13 residues. Trimming left V 5 bases short and J 7 bases short, with 15 bases between. Per germline, CDR1 SGHNT and CDR2 YYREEE (reference sequence). CDR3 in amino acids: CASSLTGTGGYTF. CDR3 nucleotides: TGTGCCAGCAGTCTTACAGGGACGGGTGGCTACACCTTC. The full variable domain, its missing parts supplied by reference TRBV5-4 and TRBJ1-2, is ETGVTQSPTHLIKTRGQQVTLRCSSQSGHNTVSWYQQALGQGPQFIFQYYREEENGRGNFPPRFSGLQFPNYSSELNVNALELDDSALYLCASSLTGTGGYTFGSGTRLTVV.

V usage is TRBV10-1 and J usage is TRBJ1-4, with 8 nucleotides matching TRBD1. This CDR3 has 18 residues. Germline CDR1 is WNHNN and CDR2 is SYGVQD (reference sequence). Trimming removed 0 bases from V and 0 bases from J; junction bases left unmatched: 6. CDR3 sequence reads: CASSESARGPATNEKLFF. The CDR3 coding sequence is TGCGCCAGCAGTGAGTCGGCCAGGGGGCCCGCAACTAATGAAAAACTGTTTTTT.

This chain uses TRBV11-2 with TRBJ1-3; 8 bases fit TRBD1. Germline CDR1 is SGHAT and CDR2 is FQNNGV. The CDR3 is 16 residues long. The ends lost 1 base at V and 6 bases at J; junction bases unmatched: 8. CDR3 in DNA: TGTGCCAGCAGCTTAGCCCCTACAGGGGGGCTAAACACCATATATTTT. This codes for CASSLAPTGGLNTIYF.

The CDR3 spells CASSQVGTKGRSIYF. DNA of the CDR3: TGCGCCAGCAGCCAAGTTGGAACAAAGGGGCGGTCCATCTACTTC. V gene TRBV4-1 combines with J gene TRBJ2-5, with TRBD1 as a possible D gene (5 bases). The CDR3 length is 15 residues. Per the germline V gene, CDR1 is MGHRA and CDR2 is YSYEKL. V lost 1 base, J lost 14 bases, and 23 bases lay in between.

The chain joins TRBV28 to TRBJ2-3, with 8 bases that match TRBD2. From germline, CDR1 is MDHEN and CDR2 SYDVKM. The V gene end was trimmed by 2 bases and the J gene end by 0 bases; junction bases not matched to a gene: 4. The CDR3 has 16 residues. DNA for the CDR3: TGTGCCAGCAGTTTACAGGCTAGCGGGAGCACAGATACGCAGTATTTT. It yields the protein CASSLQASGSTDTQYF.

The chain is built from TRBV10-1 and TRBJ2-1; 14 positions match TRBD2. Germline V gene data show CDR1 as WNHNN and CDR2 as SYGVQD (reference sequence). The CDR3 contains 14 residues. V lost 7 bases, J lost 9 bases, and 5 bases stayed unmatched. The CDR3 sequence: CASIGLAGGSEQFF. CDR3 in DNA: TGCGCCAGCATTGGACTAGCGGGGGGCAGTGAGCAGTTCTTC.

This chain joins TRBV11-2 and TRBJ2-3; weak D call: TRBD1 (5 bases). From germline, CDR1 is SGHAT and CDR2 FQNNGV. Trimming shortened V by 2 bases and J by 0 bases, and 9 bases separated the two germline ends. This CDR3 is built from 15 residues. The CDR3 spells CASSLTGYSTDTQYF. In DNA, the CDR3 is TGTGCCAGCAGCTTAACAGGCTATAGCACAGATACGCAGTATTTT. Full variable domain (remainder filled in from reference TRBV11-2 and TRBJ2-3): EAGVAQSPRYKIIEKRQSVAFWCNPISGHATLYWYQQILGQGPKLLIQFQNNGVVDDSQLPKDRFSAERLKGVDSTLKIQPAKLEDSAVYLCASSLTGYSTDTQYFGPGTRLTVL.